This TCR beta chain is drawn from a study of early T cells in non-severe SARS-CoV-2 infection. Study summary: Sequencing of bulk RNA from unsorted whole blood was done, without chain pairing. Regarding the study as a whole: Anti-spike CD8 responses were favored by VDJdb matching, which missed private and CD4 specificities.

The germline gives CDR1 GTSNPN, CDR2 SVGIG (reference sequence). This CDR3 has 15 residues. With 4 bases removed from V and 2 bases from J, the gap between germline ends came to 15 bases. The protocol attached unique molecular identifiers to individual cDNA molecules. TCRdb analysed the 5' RACE reads with MiXCR anew, one entry per CDR3 protein. The table includes about 48,000 distinct CDR3 sequences, approximately 13% detected once. This clonotype was observed a handful of times. The antigen is unknown. The V call is TRBV30, the J call TRBJ1-5; the D is unclear. The TCR comes from an adult who was a healthcare worker with PCR-confirmed SARS-CoV-2 infection or an uninfected control (not recorded which). Sequenced sample: whole blood. This CDR3 is CAWKNPGLGNQPQHF. The CDR3 DNA reads TGTGCCTGGAAGAATCCGGGATTGGGCAATCAGCCCCAGCATTTT.